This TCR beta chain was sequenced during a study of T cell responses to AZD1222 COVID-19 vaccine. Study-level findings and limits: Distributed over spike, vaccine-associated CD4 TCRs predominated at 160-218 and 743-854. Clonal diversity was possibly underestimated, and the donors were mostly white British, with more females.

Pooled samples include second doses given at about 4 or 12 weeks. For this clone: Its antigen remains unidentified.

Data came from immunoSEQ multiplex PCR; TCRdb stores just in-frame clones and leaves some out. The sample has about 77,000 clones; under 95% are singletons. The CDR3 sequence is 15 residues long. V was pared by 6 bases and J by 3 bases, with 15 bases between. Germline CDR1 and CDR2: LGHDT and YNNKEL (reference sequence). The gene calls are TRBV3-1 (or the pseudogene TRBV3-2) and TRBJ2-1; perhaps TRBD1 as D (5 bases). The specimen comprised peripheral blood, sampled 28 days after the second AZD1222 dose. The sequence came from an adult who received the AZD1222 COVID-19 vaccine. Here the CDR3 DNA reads TGTGCCAGCAGTTCTGACAGTTCTGGCTACAATGAGCAGTTCTTC. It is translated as CASSSDSSGYNEQFF.